These 10 T cell receptor beta chains were all obtained from the same sample, sequenced in a study of identical twins. TCRdb redid the calling of the 5' RACE reads with MiXCR, one entry per CDR3 protein. The table lists 1,800,000 or so distinct CDR3 sequences, about 32% of them singletons, with about 0.27% in the top ten. Sequenced sample: cord blood. These receptors originate from a newborn girl in good health.

The J gene is TRBJ2-1, the V gene TRBV20-1, with 12 bases fitting TRBD2. The CDR3 length is 15 residues. V was pared by 5 bases and J by 9 bases, with 11 bases of the junction left unmatched. Germline lookup yields CDR1 DFQATT and CDR2 SNEGSKA (reference sequence). For the CDR3, the DNA is TGCAGTGCTGGAACTAGCGGGGGGTTTAGAAGTGAGCAGTTCTTC. This codes for CSAGTSGGFRSEQFF.

This clonotype was counted between two and nine times. The chain is built from TRBV21-1 and TRBJ1-2; the D call TRBD1 from the table was never checked on the DNA. TRBV21-1 is a pseudogene locus. The length of the CDR3 is 14 residues. CDR3 sequence reads: CASSNNAGNYGYTF. CDR3 nucleotide sequence: TGTGCCAGCAGCAACAATGCCGGGAACTATGGCTACACCTTC.

The chain has TRBV20-1 and TRBJ1-2; 7 bases map to TRBD1. The germline V gene has CDR1 DFQATT and CDR2 SNEGSKA (reference sequence). V lost 3 bases, J lost 0 bases, and 10 bases stayed unmatched. The CDR3 extends over 16 amino acids. The DNA of the CDR3 is TGCAGTGCTAGGGGAGTAGGGGGACAGACTAACTATGGCTACACCTTC. It specifies CSARGVGGQTNYGYTF.

The chain has TRBV6-5 and TRBJ1-4; D remains ambiguous. CDR1 MNHEY and CDR2 SVGAGI come from the germline V gene. Trimming pared 6 bases from V and 5 bases from J, leaving 10 bases between. This CDR3 region has 13 residues. CDR3 coding DNA: TGTGCCAGCAGACAGCAGTTAAATGAAAAACTGTTTTTT. It encodes CASRQQLNEKLFF.

There are many counts of this clonotype. An end of the junction differs from the germline gene, which may be a read error. The V call is TRBV7-2, the J call TRBJ2-1; D not certain. The CDR3 extends over 13 amino acids. The germline CDR1 and CDR2 sequences are SGHTA and FQGNSA. CDR3 region: CASSLGFYNEQFF. CDR3 nucleotides: TGCGCCAGCAGCTTGGGCTTCTACAATGAGCAGTTCTTC. Looking up the rest from reference TRBV7-2 and TRBJ2-1 gives the full variable domain: GAGVSQSPSNKVTEKGKDVELRCDPISGHTALYWYRQSLGQGLEFLIYFQGNSAPDKSGLPSDRFSAERTGGSVSTLTIQRTQQEDSAVYLCASSLGFYNEQFFGPGTRLTVL.

The CDR3 is CASSLGNRADTQYF. DNA for the CDR3: TGTGCCAGCAGCTTAGGAAACAGGGCAGATACGCAGTATTTT. The rearrangement joins TRBV7-9 to TRBJ2-3, with D possibly being TRBD1 (6 bases). Germline loops: CDR1 SEHNR, CDR2 FQNEAQ (reference sequence). V was cut by 1 base and J by 4 bases, with 9 bases left in between. The length of the CDR3 is 14 residues.

This clonotype came up a few times. The chain uses TRBV4-2 and TRBJ2-1, with 7 bases aligning to TRBD1. CDR3 length: 15 residues. Germline values: CDR1 LGHNA, CDR2 YNFKEQ. Trimming removed 3 bases from V and 5 bases from J; junction bases left unmatched: 7. The CDR3 loop reads CASSHLGGQHNEQFF. CDR3 DNA sequence: TGTGCCAGCAGCCATCTTGGGGGACAGCACAATGAGCAGTTCTTC.

This clonotype turned up a few times. The chain carries TRBV12-3 or TRBV12-4 and TRBJ2-1; 9 nucleotides align to TRBD2. Trimming took 0 bases from V and 6 from J; bases not matched to a gene: 6. The CDR3 has 16 amino acids. The CDR3 loop reads CASSLAGLALSNEQFF. The CDR3 region has the DNA TGTGCCAGCAGTTTAGCGGGACTAGCCCTAAGCAATGAGCAGTTCTTC.

This clonotype was observed a few times. This rearrangement joins TRBV6-5 to TRBJ1-1, with 8 bases that match TRBD1. Losses at the gene ends were 6 bases for V and 11 bases for J; bases not matched to a gene: 8. CDR1 and CDR2 (germline): MNHEY, SVGAGI. The CDR3 has 12 amino acids. The CDR3 reads CASSRGQTRAFF. DNA for the CDR3: TGTGCCAGCAGCAGGGGGCAAACTAGGGCTTTCTTT.

The rearrangement uses TRBV4-2 and TRBJ1-4, with D unresolved. Trimming cost V 4 bases and J 8 bases, with 14 bases left between them. The CDR3 totals 14 residues. Germline V gives CDR1 LGHNA, CDR2 YNFKEQ. The CDR3 DNA follows: TGTGCCAGCAGCCCCACATCAATCACGGAAAAACTGTTTTTT. Translating gives CASSPTSITEKLFF.